What follows is one T cell receptor (beta chain) and its context. V shed 3 bases and J shed 1 base, with 10 bases lying between them. This CDR3 is built from 15 residues. CDR1 and CDR2 (germline): LNHDA, SQIVND (reference sequence). This record belongs to a study of cytomegalovirus exposure and HLA in healthy donors. Profiling relied on immunoSEQ multiplex PCR, and the TCRdb table lists in-frame clones only, not all of them. The sample has 140,000 or so clones; roughly 92% are singletons. The chain couples TRBV19 to TRBJ1-5; possible D gene TRBD1, 5 bases. The sequencing sample was made of PBMCs. The sequence derives from a man aged 18 to 30 in good health and CMV-seronegative. The CDR3: CASSITQVSNQPQHF. The CDR3, as DNA: TGTGCCAGTAGTATTACACAGGTCAGCAATCAGCCCCAGCATTTT.